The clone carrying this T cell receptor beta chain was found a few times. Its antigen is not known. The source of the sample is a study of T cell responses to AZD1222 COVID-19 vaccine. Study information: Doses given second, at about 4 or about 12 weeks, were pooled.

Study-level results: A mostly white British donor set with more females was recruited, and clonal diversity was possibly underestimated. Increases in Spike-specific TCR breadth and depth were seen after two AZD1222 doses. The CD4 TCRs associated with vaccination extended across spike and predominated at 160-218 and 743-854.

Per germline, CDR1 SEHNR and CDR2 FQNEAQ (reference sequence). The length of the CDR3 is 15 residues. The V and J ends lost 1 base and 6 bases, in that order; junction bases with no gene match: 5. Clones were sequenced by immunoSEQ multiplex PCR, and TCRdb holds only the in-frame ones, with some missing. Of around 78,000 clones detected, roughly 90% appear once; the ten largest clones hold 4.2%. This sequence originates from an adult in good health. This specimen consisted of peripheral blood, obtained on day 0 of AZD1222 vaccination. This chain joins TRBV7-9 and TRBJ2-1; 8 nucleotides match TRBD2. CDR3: CASSLGSGMGNEQFF. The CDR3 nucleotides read TGTGCCAGCAGCTTAGGTAGCGGGATGGGCAATGAGCAGTTCTTC.